A single sample is the source of the 4 T cell receptor beta chains below, sequenced in a study of blood T cell repertoires in COVID-19. Clones were sequenced by immunoSEQ multiplex PCR, and TCRdb holds only the in-frame ones, with some missing. The table includes about 280,000 clones, over 75% detected once. Input material: peripheral blood. These receptor sequences come from a man aged 18 to 30 with active or convalescent COVID-19.

V is TRBV6-5 and J is TRBJ2-2; a weak D match, TRBD1 (6 bases). V was trimmed by 0 bases and J by 7 bases, leaving 6 bases between them. This CDR3 region has 13 residues. CDR1 and CDR2 (germline): MNHEY, SVGAGI. The CDR3 loop is CASSYSTGGELFF. CDR3 bases: TGTGCCAGCAGTTACTCGACAGGCGGGGAGCTGTTTTTT.

The J gene is TRBJ2-5, the V gene TRBV15, with D unclear. The length of the CDR3 is 14 residues. V was trimmed by 0 bases and J by 4 bases, leaving 9 bases between them. The germline CDR1 and CDR2 sequences are LNHNV and YYDKDF (reference sequence). CDR3 in DNA: TGTGCCACCAGCAGAGATCTGTTAGCAGAGACCCAGTACTTC. Its translation is CATSRDLLAETQYF.

This sequence joins TRBV4-1 and TRBJ2-5; 9 bases align to TRBD1. Germline lookup yields CDR1 MGHRA and CDR2 YSYEKL. This CDR3 has 16 residues. V shed 3 bases and J 3 bases; nucleotides not matched to a gene: 8. The CDR3 nucleotides are TGCGCCAGCAGCCATGATGGGACAGGGAGCGAAGAGACCCAGTACTTC. Translating gives CASSHDGTGSEETQYF.

Concerning this clone: This specimen includes other DNA sequences encoding the same CDR3. The rearrangement joins TRBV9 to TRBJ2-7, with D possibly TRBD1 on 6 matching bases. Deletions cut 0 bases from V and 0 bases from J, with 10 bases between. This CDR3 region has 15 residues. CDR1 is SGDLS and CDR2 is YYNGEE in the germline V gene. This chain's CDR3 is CASSVGGPSSYEQYF. CDR3 in DNA: TGTGCCAGCAGCGTAGGGGGGCCGAGCTCCTACGAGCAGTACTTC.